One sample yielded the 23 T cell receptor beta chains listed below, sequenced in a study of T cells in Graves' hyperthyroidism and ophthalmopathy. The investigators amplified TCR beta CDR3 regions from RNA transcripts. The HTBI primer set drove a first-round RT-PCR of the TCR CDR3. A single record per CDR3 protein comes from TCRdb applying MiXCR to the multiplex PCR reads. The table lists 600,000 to 650,000 distinct CDR3 sequences, 20% of them singletons, with under 35% in the top ten. The source material was blood. These TCRs come from a man aged 25-45 years with Graves' ophthalmopathy.

This chain connects TRBV5-4 to TRBJ1-2, with unresolved D. From germline, CDR1 is SGHNT and CDR2 YYREEE (reference sequence). V lost 6 bases and J 4 bases, leaving 10 bases between the germline ends. This CDR3 has 12 amino acids. CDR3 loop: CASKNTSYGYTF. In nucleotides, the CDR3 is TGTGCCAGCAAGAACACTTCCTATGGCTACACCTTC.

This clonotype appeared many times. The J gene is TRBJ1-5, the V gene TRBV12-3 or TRBV12-4; TRBD1 might be the D (5 bases). Trimming took off 5 bases at V and 6 bases at J, with 17 bases between the two ends. This CDR3 has 15 amino acids. CDR3 sequence (DNA): TGTGCCAGCAGTCCCCGATGGGACCCAACTCAGCCCCAGCATTTT. Protein: CASSPRWDPTQPQHF.

This clonotype has a count of ten or more. V and J are TRBV6-1 and TRBJ2-2; 10 bases map to TRBD1. V dropped 8 bases and J dropped 3; count of bases not matched to a gene: 3. Germline V gives CDR1 MNHNS, CDR2 SASEGT. The CDR3 consists of 14 residues. CDR3 sequence: CASLGTGDTGELFF. DNA for the CDR3: TGTGCCAGCCTCGGGACAGGGGACACCGGGGAGCTGTTTTTT.

In its sample, this clonotype was seen many times. This chain links TRBV7-8 with TRBJ2-7; 11 bases match TRBD2. The J segment lost 2 bases and the V segment lost 6 bases, leaving 6 bases of the junction unmatched. The CDR3 is 15 residues long. Germline V lookup: CDR1 SGHVS, CDR2 FQNEAQ. CDR3 sequence (DNA): TGTGCCAGCAGGGCTGGGACTAGCGGACCCTACGAGCAGTACTTC. Protein product: CASRAGTSGPYEQYF.

On this clonotype itself: This may be a read error, as it is one base from a much larger clone. The chain carries TRBV6-2 or TRBV6-3 and TRBJ1-1; D is unresolved. CDR1 MNHEY and CDR2 SVGEGT come from the germline V gene. Trimming stripped 2 bases from V and 1 base from J, with 23 bases between. This CDR3 spans 19 amino acids. The CDR3 DNA reads TGTGCCAGCAGTTACAGGGCCGGACGAGCCGGGATCGCGAACACTGAAGCTTTCTTT. Residues: CASSYRAGRAGIANTEAFF.

The V call is TRBV5-1, the J call TRBJ2-3; D not resolved. The V end was cut by 4 bases, the J end by 0 bases, with 15 bases between. CDR3 length equals 16 residues. Germline values: CDR1 SGHRS, CDR2 YFSETQ. The DNA of the CDR3 is TGCGCCAGCAGCCTACCAACAAGTGCTAGCACAGATACGCAGTATTTT. Its protein product is CASSLPTSASTDTQYF.

This clonotype was seen at least ten times. This sequence joins TRBV11-2 and TRBJ2-1; D is possibly TRBD1 or TRBD2 (6 bases each). Trimming stripped 5 bases from V and 2 bases from J, with 22 bases between. The CDR3 length is 18 residues. CDR1 is SGHAT, CDR2 FQNNGV, per germline. Here the CDR3 DNA reads TGTGCCAGCAGCCTGCGCGGCCGGGGGCCCTATCCCTACAATGAGCAGTTCTTC. Protein: CASSLRGRGPYPYNEQFF.

The rearrangement links TRBV27 to TRBJ1-6; possible D gene TRBD1, 6 bases. Germline V gene sequence: CDR1 MNHEY, CDR2 SMNVEV (reference sequence). V was cut by 2 bases and J by 5 bases, with 10 bases left in between. This CDR3 is built from 15 residues. CDR3 region: CASSLSSGDNSPLHF. As DNA, the CDR3 is TGTGCCAGCAGTTTAAGCTCAGGGGATAATTCACCCCTCCACTTT.

CDR3 in DNA: TGTGCCAGCAGTCCTGTTGGACCCACGGTATTTCTCGAGCAGTACTTC. Translating it yields CASSPVGPTVFLEQYF. The genes are TRBV6-2 or TRBV6-3 and TRBJ2-7; D is unclear. Germline CDR1 is MNHEY and CDR2 is SVGEGT. V lost 5 bases and J 6 bases, leaving 23 bases between the germline ends. This CDR3 is built from 16 residues.

Only one count was recorded for this clonotype. The gene calls are TRBV20-1 and TRBJ1-6, with D possibly TRBD1 on 5 matching bases. V was clipped by 4 bases and J by 0 bases, with 10 bases between them. The CDR3 is made up of 15 amino acids. CDR1 DFQATT and CDR2 SNEGSKA come from the germline V gene (reference sequence). The CDR3 loop is CSATTESSYNSPLHF. In DNA, the CDR3 is TGCAGTGCTACGACAGAAAGCTCCTATAATTCACCCCTCCACTTT.

The chain carries TRBV28 and TRBJ1-5; D not certain. CDR3 length: 16 residues. V was shortened by 3 bases and J by 0 bases, with 12 bases between the two germline ends. Germline V gene data show CDR1 as MDHEN and CDR2 as SYDVKM. This CDR3 reads CASSFRPGYSNQPQHF. CDR3 DNA: TGTGCCAGCAGTTTTCGTCCGGGCTATAGCAATCAGCCCCAGCATTTT.

The chain combines TRBV9 with TRBJ2-2; possibly TRBD2 for D (6 bases). The germline V gene encodes CDR1 SGDLS and CDR2 YYNGEE. V lost 1 base, J lost 0 bases, and 13 bases lay in between. The CDR3 contains 17 residues. The CDR3 here is CASSVTQGGSNTGELFF. The CDR3 DNA is TGTGCCAGCAGCGTAACCCAGGGAGGATCGAACACCGGGGAGCTGTTTTTT.

The J gene is TRBJ1-5, the V gene TRBV20-1; D is possibly TRBD1 (6 bases). Germline lookup yields CDR1 DFQATT and CDR2 SNEGSKA (reference sequence). V lost 5 bases, J lost 1 base, and 12 bases lay in between. CDR3 length: 14 residues. CDR3 bases: TGCAGTGCTCGGCCCAGGGGAAGCAATCAGCCCCAGCATTTT. It specifies CSARPRGSNQPQHF.

This clonotype was counted ten times or more. The chain combines TRBV27 with TRBJ1-5; weak D call: TRBD1 (6 bases). The CDR3 spans 15 residues. V was shortened by 5 bases and J by 7 bases, with 18 bases between the two germline ends. CDR1 is MNHEY and CDR2 is SMNVEV in the germline V gene (reference sequence). The CDR3 loop is CASSPMAGVGQPQHF. CDR3 DNA sequence: TGTGCCAGCAGTCCTATGGCAGGGGTTGGGCAGCCCCAGCATTTT.

V and J are TRBV2 and TRBJ1-5, with unresolved D. The CDR3 covers 15 residues. Germline V CDR1 and CDR2: SNHLY, FYNNEI. V lost 1 base and J lost 0, with 7 bases in between. CDR3 coding DNA: TGTGCCAGCAGTGAAGTCAGGATTAGCAATCAGCCCCAGCATTTT. This gives the protein CASSEVRISNQPQHF.

The gene calls are TRBV30 and TRBJ2-1, with 11 nucleotides matching TRBD2. In germline, CDR1 is GTSNPN, CDR2 SVGIG (reference sequence). V was pared by 4 bases and J by 8 bases, with 4 bases of the junction left unmatched. CDR3 length equals 13 residues. CDR3 sequence reads: CAWIIAGGDEQFF. CDR3 coding DNA: TGTGCCTGGATCATAGCGGGAGGGGATGAGCAGTTCTTC.

This clonotype was counted ten times or more. This sequence joins TRBV18 and TRBJ1-3, with 7 bases matching TRBD1. V lost 5 bases and J lost 2; bases outside the gene matches: 3. The CDR3 is made up of 14 amino acids. Germline CDR1 and CDR2: KGHSH and LQKENI. For the CDR3, the DNA is TGTGCCAGCTCAGAGACAGGGACTGGAAACACCATATATTTT. Amino acids: CASSETGTGNTIYF.

This clonotype was counted between two and nine times. This chain joins TRBV4-1 and TRBJ2-3, with D maybe TRBD2 (5 bases). Germline CDR1 and CDR2: MGHRA and YSYEKL. V lost 0 bases to trimming and J lost 2 bases, with 9 bases between them. This CDR3 has 15 amino acids. As DNA, the CDR3 is TGCGCCAGCAGCCAAGATCGCGGGCACACAGATACGCAGTATTTT. This codes for CASSQDRGHTDTQYF.

This clonotype was seen repeatedly, ten times or more. J is TRBJ2-4 and V is TRBV2; D remains unclear. The CDR3 sequence is 14 residues long. Germline V gives CDR1 SNHLY, CDR2 FYNNEI. V shed 7 bases and J shed 1 base, with 11 bases lying between them. CDR3 protein: CASMGFSAKNIQYF. The CDR3 nucleotides read TGTGCCAGCATGGGATTCTCGGCCAAAAACATTCAGTACTTC.

The table lists this clonotype with a few counts. An end of the junction does not agree with germline; a read error may underlie this. The chain uses TRBV20-1 and TRBJ2-1; D might be TRBD2 (5 bases). The CDR3 consists of 14 residues. Germline lookup yields CDR1 DFQATT and CDR2 SNEGSKA (reference sequence). In DNA form, the CDR3 reads TGCAGTGCTAGAGTACTAGTATCCTACAGTGAGCAGTTCTTC. Protein product: CSARVLVSYSEQFF.

The chain recombines TRBV7-6 with TRBJ2-1; either TRBD1 or TRBD2 may fit D (7 bases each). Trimming took 5 bases from V and 4 from J, leaving 21 bases between them. The CDR3 sequence is 17 residues long. In germline, CDR1 is SGHVS, CDR2 FNYEAQ. The chain's CDR3 is CASSPLGGDSYYNEQFF. The CDR3 nucleotides read TGTGCCAGCAGCCCACTTGGGGGGGACAGTTATTACAATGAGCAGTTCTTC.

There are a few counts of this clonotype. The J gene is TRBJ1-4, the V gene TRBV15; 9 bases map to TRBD1. CDR1 is LNHNV and CDR2 is YYDKDF in the germline V gene (reference sequence). The CDR3 length is 18 residues. Unmatched junction bases numbered 12, after V lost 1 base and J lost 6 bases. CDR3 region: CATSRVHPLTGGDEKLFF. As DNA, the CDR3 is TGTGCCACCAGCAGAGTCCACCCACTGACAGGGGGAGATGAAAAACTGTTTTTT.

This clonotype has a count of ten or more. The chain couples TRBV11-2 to TRBJ2-2; 12 positions match TRBD2. Germline V gene lookup returns CDR1 SGHAT and CDR2 FQNNGV. CDR3 length equals 16 residues. V shed 5 bases, J shed 4 bases, and the junction held 5 bases outside the gene matches. CDR3 coding DNA: TGTGCCAGCAGCCCCCGACTAGCGGGAGTCACCGGGGAGCTGTTTTTT. Its translation: CASSPRLAGVTGELFF.